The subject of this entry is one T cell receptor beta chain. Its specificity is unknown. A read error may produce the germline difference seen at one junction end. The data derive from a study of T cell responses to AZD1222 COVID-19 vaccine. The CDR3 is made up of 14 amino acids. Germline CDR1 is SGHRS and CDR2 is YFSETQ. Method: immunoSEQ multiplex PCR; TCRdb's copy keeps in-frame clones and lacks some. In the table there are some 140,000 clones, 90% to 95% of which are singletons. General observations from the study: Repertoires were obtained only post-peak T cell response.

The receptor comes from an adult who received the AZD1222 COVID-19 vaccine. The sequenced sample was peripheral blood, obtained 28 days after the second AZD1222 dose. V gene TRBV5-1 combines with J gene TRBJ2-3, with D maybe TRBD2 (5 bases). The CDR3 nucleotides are TGCGCCAGCAGATTGGAGGTAGAGTCAGATACGCAGTATTTT. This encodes CASRLEVESDTQYF.